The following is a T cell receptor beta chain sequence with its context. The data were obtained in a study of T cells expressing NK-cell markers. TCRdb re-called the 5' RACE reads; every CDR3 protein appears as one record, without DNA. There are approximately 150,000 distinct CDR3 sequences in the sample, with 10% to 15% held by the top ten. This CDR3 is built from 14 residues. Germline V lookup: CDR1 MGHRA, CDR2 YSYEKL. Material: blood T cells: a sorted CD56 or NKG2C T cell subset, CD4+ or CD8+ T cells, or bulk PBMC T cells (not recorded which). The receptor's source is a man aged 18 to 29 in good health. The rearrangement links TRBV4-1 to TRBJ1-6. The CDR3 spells CASSQAFNGSPLHF.